Listed here is a single T cell receptor beta chain. These data originate in a study of blood T cell repertoires in COVID-19. Study-level background: Acute and convalescent COVID-19 specimens originated in the United States, Italy and Spain. In each case, the material was cDNA or gDNA derived from T cells, B-cell-depleted T cells, or PBMCs.

The authors' processing: By means of reference gene primer amplification, nucleated cell counts were estimated. Profiling relied on immunoSEQ multiplex PCR, and the TCRdb table lists in-frame clones only, not all of them. The V and J calls and clone size come from that table; D and trimming were worked out from the DNA. The sample holds about 140,000 clones; less than 85% are singletons and the top ten take 5.5% to 7%. The V and J ends lost 2 bases and 5 bases, in that order; junction bases with no gene match: 2. Germline CDR1 reads MDHEN; CDR2 reads SYDVKM. This CDR3 comprises 13 residues. The V gene is TRBV28, the J gene TRBJ2-5; 7 positions agree with TRBD1. This sequence originates from a human donor in a cohort sampled during active COVID-19. Sequencing was done on a sample of peripheral blood. The CDR3 sequence: CASSLDRVETQYF. For the CDR3, the DNA is TGTGCCAGCAGTTTAGACAGGGTTGAGACCCAGTACTTC.